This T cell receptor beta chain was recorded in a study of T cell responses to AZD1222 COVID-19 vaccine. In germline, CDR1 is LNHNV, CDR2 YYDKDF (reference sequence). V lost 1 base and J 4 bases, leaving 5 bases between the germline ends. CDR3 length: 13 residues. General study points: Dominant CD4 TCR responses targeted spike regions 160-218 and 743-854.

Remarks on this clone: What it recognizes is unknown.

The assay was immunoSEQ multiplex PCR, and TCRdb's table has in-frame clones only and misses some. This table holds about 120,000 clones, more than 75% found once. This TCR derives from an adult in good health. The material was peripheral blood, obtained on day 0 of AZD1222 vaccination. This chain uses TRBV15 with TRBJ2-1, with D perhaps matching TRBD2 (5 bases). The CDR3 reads CATSRGLYNEQFF. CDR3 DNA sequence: TGTGCCACCAGCAGAGGACTATACAATGAGCAGTTCTTC.